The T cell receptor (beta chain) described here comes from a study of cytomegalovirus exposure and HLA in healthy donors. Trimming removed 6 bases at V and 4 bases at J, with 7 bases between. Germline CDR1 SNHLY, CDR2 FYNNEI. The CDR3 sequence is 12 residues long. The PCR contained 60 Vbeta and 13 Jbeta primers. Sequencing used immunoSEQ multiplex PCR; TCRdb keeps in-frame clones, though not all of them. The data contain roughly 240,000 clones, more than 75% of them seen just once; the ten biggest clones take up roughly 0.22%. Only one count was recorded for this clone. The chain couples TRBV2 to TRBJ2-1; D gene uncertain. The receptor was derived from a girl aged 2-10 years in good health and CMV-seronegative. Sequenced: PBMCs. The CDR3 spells CASRNFYNEQFF. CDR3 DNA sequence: TGTGCCAGCAGGAACTTTTACAATGAGCAGTTCTTC.